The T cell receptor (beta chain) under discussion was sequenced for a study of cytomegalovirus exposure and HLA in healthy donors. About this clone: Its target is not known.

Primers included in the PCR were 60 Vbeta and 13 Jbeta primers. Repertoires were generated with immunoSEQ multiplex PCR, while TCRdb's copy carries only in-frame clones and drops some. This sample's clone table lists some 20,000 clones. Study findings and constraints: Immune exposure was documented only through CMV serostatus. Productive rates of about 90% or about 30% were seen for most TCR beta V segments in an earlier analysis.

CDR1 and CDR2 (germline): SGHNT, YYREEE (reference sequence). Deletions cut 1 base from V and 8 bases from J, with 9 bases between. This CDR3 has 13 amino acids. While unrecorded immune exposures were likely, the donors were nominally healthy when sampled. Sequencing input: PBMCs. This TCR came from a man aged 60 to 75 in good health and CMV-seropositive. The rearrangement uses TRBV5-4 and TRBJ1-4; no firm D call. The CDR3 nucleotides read TGTGCCAGCAGCTTGATGGGGAGGGAAAAACTGTTTTTT. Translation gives CASSLMGREKLFF.